Below, 10 T cell receptor beta chains from the same sample are listed, as sequenced in a study of regulatory T cells in long-lasting Graves disease. Time point in this sample: newly diagnosed GD, antithyroid drugs for less than 3 months. Researchers made the TCR library from RNA that was extracted from PBMCs. Sequencing libraries for TCR beta were prepared with iRepertoire HTBI primers and Arm-PCR of CDR3 regions. TCRdb reanalysed the multiplex PCR reads using MiXCR and keeps one entry per CDR3 protein. The sample has a few hundred thousand distinct CDR3 sequences; 12% are singletons. These same records also appear under a second study, on T cells in Graves' hyperthyroidism and ophthalmopathy.

Sequences were derived from peripheral blood mononuclear cells (PBMCs), sampled at new diagnosis, from a patient treated with antithyroid drugs. The receptors here all came from a woman in her late teens or twenties with Graves disease.

In its sample, this clonotype was seen many times. The V and J genes are TRBV20-1 and TRBJ2-1; no reliable D call. Germline V lookup: CDR1 DFQATT, CDR2 SNEGSKA (reference sequence). Trimming took 8 bases from V and 7 from J, leaving 15 bases between them. The CDR3 length is 12 residues. DNA for the CDR3: TGCAGTTCCCGGAGAGGCGGTAATGAGCAGTTCTTC. Its protein is CSSRRGGNEQFF.

This clonotype came up many times. The chain recombines TRBV4-3 with TRBJ2-2; maybe TRBD2 (5 bases). Germline V gene lookup returns CDR1 LGHNA and CDR2 YSLEER. The CDR3 is 13 residues long. Trimming cost V 4 bases and J 7 bases, with 10 bases left between them. The chain's CDR3 is CASSPSRGGELFF. The CDR3 coding sequence is TGCGCCAGCAGCCCATCCCGGGGCGGGGAGCTGTTTTTT.

This clonotype was detected ten times or more. DNA of the CDR3: TGTGCCAGCAGTCCTGGGAACCAGCAGTACTTC. As protein: CASSPGNQQYF. V usage is TRBV27 and J usage is TRBJ2-7; D is ambiguous. Germline CDR1 MNHEY, CDR2 SMNVEV (reference sequence). Trimming pared 5 bases from V and 8 bases from J, leaving 10 bases between. CDR3 size: 11 residues.

This clonotype appeared many times. CDR3 nucleotide sequence: TGCAGTGCTAGAGATCTCCGGCGGGCGTCTGGAAACACCATATATTTT. As protein: CSARDLRRASGNTIYF. The rearrangement links TRBV20-1 to TRBJ1-3; D gene unclear. Germline lookup yields CDR1 DFQATT and CDR2 SNEGSKA (reference sequence). The CDR3 extends over 16 amino acids. Trimming pared 0 bases from V and 1 base from J, leaving 13 bases between.

This clonotype was counted ten times or more. The chain has TRBV20-1 and TRBJ2-2; maybe TRBD2 (5 bases). Germline V gene lookup returns CDR1 DFQATT and CDR2 SNEGSKA (reference sequence). There are 16 residues in the CDR3. The ends were cut back, 5 bases at V and 1 base at J, with 17 bases in the middle. Written as DNA, the CDR3 is TGCAGTGCTCCTGCCTTTGCGAGCGGGAACACCGGGGAGCTGTTTTTT. This encodes CSAPAFASGNTGELFF.

Many counts were recorded for this clonotype. V and J are TRBV7-2 and TRBJ1-4; possibly TRBD1 for D (5 bases). The CDR3 is made up of 12 amino acids. Trimming cost V 7 bases and J 7 bases, with 10 bases left between them. From germline, CDR1 is SGHTA and CDR2 FQGNSA. CDR3 in DNA: TGTGCCAGCACGGGCGGGGCTGAAAAACTGTTTTTT. This codes for CASTGGAEKLFF.

This clonotype was seen ten or more times. The chain employs TRBV28 and TRBJ2-7; 8 bases map to TRBD1. The CDR3 length is 17 residues. Germline assignment: CDR1 MDHEN and CDR2 SYDVKM. J lost 3 bases, V lost 2 bases, and 12 bases had no gene match. This chain's CDR3 is CASSLGLRQGARYEQYF. In DNA, the CDR3 is TGTGCCAGCAGTTTAGGTTTGAGGCAGGGGGCACGCTACGAGCAGTACTTC.

This clonotype was observed at least ten times. The rearrangement links TRBV7-3 to TRBJ1-6; D is ambiguous. CDR3 length: 17 residues. V shed 4 bases and J shed 3 bases, with 16 bases lying between them. The germline V gene encodes CDR1 SGHTA and CDR2 FQGTGA. The CDR3 sequence is CASSSYGVKIYNSPLHF. CDR3 coding DNA: TGTGCCAGCAGCTCATACGGGGTTAAAATCTATAATTCACCCCTCCACTTT. The complete variable domain, with remaining parts taken from reference TRBV7-3 and TRBJ1-6, reads GAGVSQTPSNKVTEKGKYVELRCDPISGHTALYWYRQSLGQGPEFLIYFQGTGAADDSGLPNDRFFAVRPEGSVSTLKIQRTERGDSAVYLCASSSYGVKIYNSPLHFGNGTRLTVT.

The table lists this clonotype with many counts. V gene TRBV19 combines with J gene TRBJ1-3; D is perhaps TRBD1 (5 bases). The CDR3 runs to 18 residues. The ends were cut back, 5 bases at V and 1 base at J, with 21 bases in the middle. Germline-derived CDR1 and CDR2 are LNHDA and SQIVND (reference sequence). Here the CDR3 DNA reads TGTGCCAGTAGTCTCCCCTCCGGGACTTTGGCGTCTGGAAACACCATATATTTT. Translation: CASSLPSGTLASGNTIYF.

This clonotype was counted at least ten times. CDR3 in amino acids: CASSLGILSGRADEQFF. CDR3 sequence (DNA): TGTGCCAGCAGCTTAGGTATATTGAGCGGGAGGGCCGATGAGCAGTTCTTC. The chain uses TRBV7-3 and TRBJ2-1; 10 nucleotides align to TRBD2. The CDR3 covers 17 residues. The germline V gene has CDR1 SGHTA and CDR2 FQGTGA. Trimming took 2 bases from V and 8 from J; bases not matched to a gene: 12.